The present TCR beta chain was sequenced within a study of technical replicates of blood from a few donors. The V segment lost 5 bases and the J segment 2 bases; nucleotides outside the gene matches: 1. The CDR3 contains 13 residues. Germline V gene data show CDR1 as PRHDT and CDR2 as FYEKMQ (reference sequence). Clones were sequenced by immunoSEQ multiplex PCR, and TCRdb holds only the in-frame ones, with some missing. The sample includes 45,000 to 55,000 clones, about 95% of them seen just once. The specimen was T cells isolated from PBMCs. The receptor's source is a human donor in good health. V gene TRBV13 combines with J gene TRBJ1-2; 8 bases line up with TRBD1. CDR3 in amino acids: CASSRTGNYGYTF. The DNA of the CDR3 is TGTGCCAGCAGCCGGACAGGGAACTATGGCTACACCTTC.